The entry that follows covers one T cell receptor beta chain sequence. This clonotype was recorded a few times. Its antigen is still unknown. No per-base quality is available; no much larger clone lies one base away. Hyperthyroidism patients were newly diagnosed, with disease duration under 2 months, and aged 18 to 65 years. Patients were excluded if they had other autoimmune diseases, uncontrolled infections, pregnancy or lactation. Clinical symptoms, serum thyroxine, TRAb, thyroid ultrasound and orbital computed tomography formed the basis of the diagnosis. Total RNA was extracted using Trizol reagent, and RNA quality was checked on an Agilent 2100 Bioanalyzer. This sample is drawn from a study of Graves' ophthalmopathy and Graves' hyperthyroidism (dated 2018 in TCRdb). Regarding the research as a whole: A patient counted as having stable hyperthyroidism if there was no progression to ophthalmopathy within 18 months of follow-up. After sampling, hyperthyroidism patients received methimazole starting at 30 mg daily, and ophthalmopathy patients received high-dose intravenous methylprednisolone. In more than five hyperthyroidism patients, T-cell repertoires of thyroid tissue and blood were compared. In total, 135 blood samples were TCR-sequenced: fewer than 50 ophthalmopathy, roughly 80 hyperthyroidism and roughly 17 hyperthyroidism-to-ophthalmopathy patients. To explore V-J signatures that separate ophthalmopathy from hyperthyroidism, a discovery set of approximately 100 patients was enrolled, consisting of fewer than 45 with ophthalmopathy and some 56 with stable hyperthyroidism. For independent validation, a separate cohort was made up of roughly 19 hyperthyroidism patients plus 17 patients who later progressed from hyperthyroidism to ophthalmopathy. TCR beta repertoire signatures were used to distinguish Graves' ophthalmopathy from Graves' hyperthyroidism and to predict progression to ophthalmopathy.

For repertoire sequencing, the TCR beta CDR3 regions were amplified from RNA transcripts. The first round was an RT-PCR using HTBI primers with the Qiagen OneStep RT-PCR kit, and this first round was followed by a second-round multiplex PCR, then size selection and purification. Sequencing of the libraries was carried out on an Illumina HiSeq2000 in paired-end mode with 100 bp reads. On the study's bioinformatics: SOAPnuke was used to process the reads, removing any read that contained adapters or uncalled bases, had a mean Phred below 15, or lacked an exact match to the constant primer or identifier. COPE v1.2.5 was used to merge high-quality paired reads. Unique nucleotide sequences were defined as clonotypes and aligned to IMGT TRB V, D and J references using MiTCR v1.1. Only V-J combinations with frequency above 0.0001 were analysed, covering 99% to 99.2% of repertoires. For each V-J combination, a TCR clonal expansion and chaos score was defined as F50 clonal expansion divided by the chaos observed in the TCRdist matrix. Welch's t-statistics and random forest were used to narrow the features down to 13 V-J combinations, which were then fed into a naive Bayes classifier. The Morisita-Horn index was used to measure how similar the thyroid and blood repertoires were. TCRdb cleaned the public reads at Q25 with fastp, built clones with MiXCR and kept in-frame beta chains. Each CDR3 protein gets just one entry, which takes the most common genes and DNA from the rows behind it. These V and J calls originate from TCRdb's pipeline instead of the authors' own analysis. The sample yields about 550,000 distinct CDR3 sequences; just under 40% were counted once. The ten largest clones capture roughly 4% of the sample.

The CDR3 runs 14 amino acids, cysteine and phenylalanine included. Of the read, only the CDR3 DNA is kept; its 42 bases are in frame from base 1. The CDR1 and CDR2 encoded by the germline V gene are SQVTM and ANQGSEA. V is shortened by 0 bases, J by 5 bases, and the region joining them spans 11 bases. Overall study outcomes, separate from this receptor: No statistical method was used to set the sample size in advance, and the investigators knew which group each participant was assigned to. Among expanded thyroid clonotypes with frequency above 0.001, most also showed up in blood, which suggests that blood repertoires may reflect the thyroid immune response. In validation, the model predicted ophthalmopathy progression with about 71% sensitivity and about 77% specificity; roughly 12 predicted patients were CT-confirmed with GO in a median of 6.5 months. In cross-validation, the 13-signature model distinguished ophthalmopathy from stable hyperthyroidism with around 90% sensitivity and about 81% specificity, while in the test set the corresponding values were about 80% and 75%.

The sequencing sample was made of peripheral blood or thyroid tissue (not recorded which). The TCR comes from an adult man with Graves' hyperthyroidism. Recombination joined TRBV29-1 with TRBJ2-1, and TRBD1 may be the D gene, going by 6 matching bases. The nucleotide sequence is given as TGCAGCGTTGAAGATTGGGACATTAACAATGAGCAGTTCTTC. This gives the protein CSVEDWDINNEQFF.